Listed below are T cell receptor beta chains from one sample, sequenced in a study of regulatory T cells in long-lasting Graves disease. TCRdb processed the multiplex PCR reads anew with MiXCR; each CDR3 protein has one entry. The sample includes about 500,000 distinct CDR3 sequences, about 12% of them seen just once. The same sample was also used in a study of T cells in Graves' hyperthyroidism and ophthalmopathy.

The specimen was peripheral blood mononuclear cells (PBMCs), collected at new diagnosis, from a patient treated with antithyroid drugs. The receptors were gathered from a woman in her 30s with Graves disease. The CDR3 runs from the conserved cysteine through the conserved F or W. D genes are given only for firm matches. Not every row has a clone size; where given, it reads once, few, many or a size class.

j_call cdr3_length v_call d_call clone_size cdr3_nt cdr3_aa
TRBJ1-1 14 TRBV11-2 - many TGTGCCAGCAGCTTAGCAGGGCTGTTCGCTGAAGCTTTCTTT CASSLAGLFAEAFF
TRBJ1-1 17 TRBV7-4 - many TGTGCCAGCAGCTTAAAATCCCCCAGGGAACCGAACACTGAAGCTTTCTTT CASSLKSPREPNTEAFF
TRBJ2-2 13 TRBV29-1 - few TGCAGCGTAAACGAGGGAGGAACCGGGGAGCTGTTTTTT CSVNEGGTGELFF
TRBJ1-4 17 TRBV28 - many TGTGCCAGCAGTTTTCCCGACCCAGGGGCCGATAATGAAAAACTGTTTTTT CASSFPDPGADNEKLFF
TRBJ2-2 16 TRBV2 - - TGTGCCAGCACTCAAAGGGTAGCGGAGGCTGGCGGGGAGCTGTTTTTT CASTQRVAEAGGELFF
TRBJ2-6 17 TRBV6-4 - - TGTGCCAGCAGTGAAAGGGGCCCGAGCTCTGGGGCCAACGTCCTGACTTTC CASSERGPSSGANVLTF
TRBJ1-2 13 TRBV7-2 TRBD1 many TGTGCCAGCAGCTCGGGACAGAACTATGGCTACACCTTC CASSSGQNYGYTF
TRBJ1-1 18 TRBV5-4 - many TGTGCCAGCAGCGAGGAAGTGAGCGCTGGGGGTTCGAAAACTGAAGCTTTCTTT CASSEEVSAGGSKTEAFF
TRBJ1-2 11 TRBV20-1 - few TGCAGTGCCATAGGGCAACCCGGCTACACCTTC CSAIGQPGYTF
TRBJ1-6 13 TRBV6-2/TRBV6-3 - few TGTGCCAGCAGTTACGACAGCAATTCACCCCTCCACTTT CASSYDSNSPLHF
TRBJ2-3 17 TRBV15 TRBD1 many TGTGCCACCAGCAGACTAGGGACAGGGCGAGAAACAGATACGCAGTATTTT CATSRLGTGRETDTQYF
TRBJ1-6 16 TRBV28 - many TGTGCCAGCAGCTTTGGGGCTCGCGGGTATAATTCACCCCTCCACTTT CASSFGARGYNSPLHF
TRBJ2-3 13 TRBV7-2 - few TGTGCCAGCAGCTTGGCCTCTCCTTATACGCAGTATTTT CASSLASPYTQYF
TRBJ2-5 16 TRBV28 - many TGTGCCAGCAGTTTATACACTAGCCTAAGAGGAGAGACCCAGTACTTC CASSLYTSLRGETQYF
TRBJ1-5 13 TRBV20-1 TRBD1 - TGCAGTGCTAAGGGGACAGGGCTTCAGCCCCAGCATTTT CSAKGTGLQPQHF
TRBJ2-1 13 TRBV7-6 TRBD1 - TGTGCCAGCAGCCAGCCTTGGGACAGATTGCAGTTCTTC CASSQPWDRLQFF
TRBJ1-1 14 TRBV7-9 - many TGTGCCAGCAGCTTATTCGGGACTCACACTGAAGCTTTCTTT CASSLFGTHTEAFF
TRBJ2-7 13 TRBV18 - many TGTGCCAGCTCGTCGGACAGCCTCCGGGAGCAGTACTTC CASSSDSLREQYF
TRBJ1-6 13 TRBV6-1 - many TGTGCCAGCAGTATACAACTGGGGGCACCCCTCCACTTT CASSIQLGAPLHF
TRBJ2-5 15 TRBV30 TRBD1 many TGTGCCTGGAGTCGAGGACAGGGGCTACAAGAGACCCAGTACTTC CAWSRGQGLQETQYF
TRBJ2-3 14 TRBV29-1 TRBD2 few TGCAGCGTTGAATCTAGCGGGAGAACAGATACGCAGTATTTT CSVESSGRTDTQYF
TRBJ1-2 13 TRBV6-1 - many TGTGCCAGCCGCTCACAGGGAAGCTATGGCTACACCTTC CASRSQGSYGYTF
TRBJ2-5 13 TRBV10-3 - many TGTGCCATCAGTGTTAAGGCGGGAGAGACCCAGTACTTC CAISVKAGETQYF
TRBJ1-6 15 TRBV14 - many TGTGCCAGCAGCCTGGCTAACTTCGCTAATTCACCCCTCCACTTT CASSLANFANSPLHF
TRBJ2-7 13 TRBV19 - - TGTGCCAGTTCTACCACGTGGGGCGTCGAGCAGTACTTC CASSTTWGVEQYF
TRBJ2-1 16 TRBV12-3/TRBV12-4 TRBD2 many TGTGCCAGCAGCGTAGCGGGACTAGCGGCCTACAATGAGCAGTTCTTC CASSVAGLAAYNEQFF
TRBJ2-3 13 TRBV5-1 - many TGCGCCAGCAGGACGACGGGATTAGATACGCAGTATTTT CASRTTGLDTQYF
TRBJ2-3 15 TRBV6-1 TRBD1 - TGTGCCAGCAGTGAAGGGACAGGGAGCACAGATACGCAGTATTTT CASSEGTGSTDTQYF
TRBJ2-5 15 TRBV6-5 - - TGTGCCAGCAGTTCCCCCACCCCAGGGTGGGAGACCCAGTACTTC CASSSPTPGWETQYF
TRBJ1-1 12 TRBV29-1 - few TGCAGCGTTGCATCCTCCGGCACTGAAGCTTTCTTT CSVASSGTEAFF
TRBJ1-3 17 TRBV12-3/TRBV12-4 TRBD1 few TGTGCCAGCAGTTTACGGGGGGGACAGGGCGCCAGAAACACCATATATTTT CASSLRGGQGARNTIYF
TRBJ1-4 14 TRBV29-1 TRBD1 few TGCAGCGTCTTTGCGACAGGGTCTAATGAAAAACTGTTTTTT CSVFATGSNEKLFF
TRBJ1-1 15 TRBV11-2 - many TGTGCCAGCAGCTTCCGGACGGGGGGTTACACTGAAGCTTTCTTT CASSFRTGGYTEAFF
TRBJ2-2 16 TRBV4-3 TRBD2 few TGCGCCAGCAGCCATGTCGGACTAGCGGGAGCCGGGGAGCTGTTTTTT CASSHVGLAGAGELFF
TRBJ1-1 16 TRBV7-2 TRBD1 - TGTGCCAGCAGCCCCGGACTAGGACAGGGAAGCTCTGAAGCTTTCTTT CASSPGLGQGSSEAFF
TRBJ2-1 13 TRBV3-1 TRBD1 - TGTGCCAGCAGCCAAAGGGGGACAGAGGAGCAGTTCTTC CASSQRGTEEQFF
TRBJ2-7 13 TRBV7-2 - many TGTGCCAGCAGCTTCGCGTTCTCCTACGAGCAGTACTTC CASSFAFSYEQYF
TRBJ2-7 13 TRBV2 TRBD2 many TGTGCCAGCAGTGAAAGACTAGCGGGACCCCAGTACTTC CASSERLAGPQYF
TRBJ1-2 13 TRBV10-3 - - TGTGCCATCGGAATTTCGGAGGGCTATGGCTACACCTTC CAIGISEGYGYTF
TRBJ2-2 20 TRBV5-5 TRBD1 - TGTGCCAGCAGCTCATCTTGGACAGGCCGTATAGGGGTTGGCACCGGGGAGCTGTTTTTT CASSSSWTGRIGVGTGELFF
TRBJ1-2 11 TRBV6-5 - many TGTGCCAGCAGTTACTCTTGGGGCTACACCTTC CASSYSWGYTF
TRBJ1-6 15 TRBV20-1 - many TGCAGTGCTCCGTACCCCGACGCCTATAATTCACCCCTCCACTTT CSAPYPDAYNSPLHF